One T cell receptor (beta chain) is described in this entry. TCRdb re-derived calls from the PCR reads in MiXCR, one entry per CDR3 protein. The data hold around 470,000 distinct CDR3 sequences, with approximately 25% observed a single time. The data derive from a study of molecular identifiers for immune sequencing clone quantification. Per germline, CDR1 SGHRS and CDR2 YFSETQ. V lost 6 bases and J lost 2, with 9 bases in between. This CDR3 is 12 amino acids long. This chain joins TRBV5-1 and TRBJ2-7; TRBD1 might be the D (5 bases). This TCR was sampled from a human donor in good health. Some libraries in this study had Jurkat cell RNA spiked in. The sample comprised naive CD8+ T cells from blood, with Jurkat cell RNA spiked in. Subset specified: FACS-sorted CD8+CD4-CCR7+CD45RA+ naive T cells. The CDR3 is CASKGDTYEQYF. The CDR3 region has the DNA TGCGCCAGCAAAGGGGATACCTACGAGCAGTACTTC. The full variable domain, completed using reference TRBV5-1 and TRBJ2-7, is KAGVTQTPRYLIKTRGQQVTLSCSPISGHRSVSWYQQTPGQGLQFLFEYFSETQRNKGNFPGRFSGRQFSNSRSEMNVSTLELGDSALYLCASKGDTYEQYFGPGTRLTVT.